The TCR beta chain under discussion was sequenced for a study of blood T cell repertoires in COVID-19. Study at large: Italy, Spain and the United States were the sources of the convalescent and acute COVID-19 samples. From T cells, B-cell-depleted T cells, or PBMCs came the material, which was cDNA or gDNA.

In the original workflow: Reference gene primer amplification gave nucleated cell count estimates. Data came from immunoSEQ multiplex PCR; TCRdb stores just in-frame clones and leaves some out. That table furnishes V, J and clone size, whereas the DNA furnished D and trimming. The table includes about 24,000 clones, 86% detected once. The CDR3 covers 14 residues. V was clipped by 0 bases and J by 1 base, with 6 bases between them. Germline CDR1 KGHSH, CDR2 LQKENI. The chain employs TRBV18 and TRBJ1-1, with D perhaps matching TRBD1 (6 bases). The sequenced material came from peripheral blood. The sequence came from a man aged 45 to 65 with active COVID-19. DNA of the CDR3: TGTGCCAGCTCACCACCGGGACAGAACACTGAAGCTTTCTTT. Translating it yields CASSPPGQNTEAFF.